These 13 T cell receptor beta chains were sequenced from one sample in a study of graft-versus-host responses after intestinal transplantation. Assay used: immunoSEQ multiplex PCR; TCRdb lists only in-frame clones, some missing. The sample records 23,000 or so clones, around 95% being singletons. This specimen was PBMCs, taken approximately 30 days after intestinal transplant. The source of these receptors is a human patient who received an intestinal transplant, so some T cells may come from the graft donor.

The V gene is TRBV2, the J gene TRBJ1-5; D call uncertain. Trimming stripped 7 bases from V and 3 bases from J, with 10 bases between. CDR1 and CDR2 (germline): SNHLY, FYNNEI. The CDR3 is 13 amino acids. The CDR3 nucleotides are TGTGCCAGCACCGGCATTTCCAATCAGCCCCAGCATTTT. This gives the protein CASTGISNQPQHF.

The rearrangement uses TRBV11-2 and TRBJ2-3; 9 bases line up with TRBD2. This CDR3 spans 16 amino acids. The ends lost 4 bases at V and 6 bases at J; junction bases unmatched: 11. Germline V gene data show CDR1 as SGHAT and CDR2 as FQNNGV. The CDR3 loop is CASSSPYSGGGDTQYF. The CDR3 bases are TGTGCCAGCAGCTCACCCTATAGCGGGGGAGGGGATACGCAGTATTTT.

J is TRBJ1-1 and V is TRBV4-1; D may be TRBD1 (6 bases). The CDR3 contains 15 residues. The germline V and J ends were trimmed by 0 bases and 2 bases, with 10 bases remaining between them. CDR1 and CDR2 from the germline V gene are MGHRA and YSYEKL. The CDR3 region is CASSQDRGGNTEAFF. The CDR3 coding sequence is TGCGCCAGCAGCCAAGACCGGGGGGGCAACACTGAAGCTTTCTTT.

CDR3 residues: CASSLLLDMGGDEQYF. Here the CDR3 DNA reads TGTGCCAGCAGTTTACTACTAGACATGGGGGGGGACGAGCAGTACTTC. V gene TRBV28 combines with J gene TRBJ2-7; 7 bases are a match to TRBD2. CDR3 length equals 16 residues. CDR1 and CDR2 (germline): MDHEN, SYDVKM. The V gene end was trimmed by 2 bases and the J gene end by 5 bases; junction bases not matched to a gene: 12.

The chain combines TRBV7-2 with TRBJ2-1; no definite D call. Germline V gene lookup returns CDR1 SGHTA and CDR2 FQGNSA. CDR3 length equals 13 residues. Trimming pared 5 bases from V and 3 bases from J, leaving 8 bases between. CDR3 nucleotide sequence: TGTGCCAGCAGCCTCCAAAACTACAATGAGCAGTTCTTC. It yields the protein CASSLQNYNEQFF.

The rearrangement joins TRBV7-9 to TRBJ2-1; tentatively, D is TRBD1 or TRBD2 (7 bases each). The CDR3 has 17 amino acids. From germline, CDR1 is SEHNR and CDR2 FQNEAQ (reference sequence). V dropped 0 bases and J dropped 8 bases, with 20 bases sitting between them. This CDR3 reads CASSLAERDSSFHEQFF. CDR3 nucleotides: TGTGCCAGCAGCTTAGCCGAGCGGGACAGTAGCTTTCATGAGCAGTTCTTC.

The chain has TRBV10-3 and TRBJ2-7; the D gene is possibly TRBD2 (6 bases). The CDR3 is made up of 13 amino acids. CDR1 and CDR2 (germline): ENHRY, SYGVKD. Trimming left V 6 bases short and J 3 bases short, with 12 bases between. In nucleotides, the CDR3 is TGTGCCATCAGGGCGGAGGGGTTCTACGAGCAGTACTTC. Translation gives CAIRAEGFYEQYF.

The chain carries TRBV30 and TRBJ2-1; no reliable D call. Per germline, CDR1 GTSNPN and CDR2 SVGIG (reference sequence). V was clipped by 2 bases and J by 7 bases, with 12 bases between them. The CDR3 has 13 amino acids. CDR3 residues: CAWSFVGANEQFF. The CDR3 DNA follows: TGTGCCTGGAGTTTTGTAGGCGCAAATGAGCAGTTCTTC. The full variable domain, rest sourced from reference TRBV30 and TRBJ2-1, is SQTIHQWPATLVQPVGSPLSLECTVEGTSNPNLYWYRQAAGRGLQLLFYSVGIGQISSEVPQNLSASRPQDRQFILSSKKLLLSDSGFYLCAWSFVGANEQFFGPGTRLTVL.

This chain connects TRBV5-6 to TRBJ2-4; D gene ambiguous. V was cut by 2 bases and J by 0 bases, with 9 bases left in between. This CDR3 has 15 residues. Germline V gives CDR1 SGHDT, CDR2 YYEEEE. CDR3 in DNA: TGTGCCAGCAGCTTACTGAGTCTAGCCAAAAACATTCAGTACTTC. Residues: CASSLLSLAKNIQYF.

The chain joins TRBV2 to TRBJ2-7, with 9 bases fitting TRBD1. The V gene end was trimmed by 10 bases and the J gene end by 5 bases; junction bases not matched to a gene: 12. Germline-derived CDR1 and CDR2 are SNHLY and FYNNEI. CDR3 length: 14 amino acids. The CDR3 DNA is TGTGCCACCTCCCCAACAGGGGGCGTCGACGAGCAGTACTTC. Residues: CATSPTGGVDEQYF.

V and J are TRBV5-4 and TRBJ2-3, with D hard to call. V shed 2 bases and J shed 4 bases, with 20 bases lying between them. The CDR3 runs to 17 residues. Germline V gives CDR1 SGHNT, CDR2 YYREEE (reference sequence). As DNA, the CDR3 is TGTGCCAGCAGCTTCCACGGTGGGGTTGATGGACCAGATACGCAGTATTTT. It codes for CASSFHGGVDGPDTQYF.

This chain links TRBV5-1 with TRBJ2-3; D is possibly TRBD1 or TRBD2 (5 bases each). The germline V gene encodes CDR1 SGHRS and CDR2 YFSETQ. V was pared by 0 bases and J by 8 bases, with 10 bases between. The CDR3 length is 13 residues. CDR3 in amino acids: CASSLAAGSTQYF. For the CDR3, the DNA is TGCGCCAGCAGCTTGGCGGCAGGGAGTACGCAGTATTTT.

The chain combines TRBV7-3 with TRBJ2-1; no definite D call. Germline lookup yields CDR1 SGHTA and CDR2 FQGTGA. The CDR3 sequence is 13 residues long. Trimming shortened V by 6 bases and J by 5 bases, and 11 bases separated the two germline ends. The CDR3 sequence is CASSFPRDNEQFF. As DNA, the CDR3 is TGTGCCAGCAGTTTCCCTCGAGACAATGAGCAGTTCTTC.